These 28 T cell receptor beta chains share one sample of origin, sequenced in a study of CD8+ T cells in alopecia areata. RNA was isolated and reverse transcribed to cDNA, the sequencing template. Sequenced by immunoSEQ multiplex PCR; TCRdb stores in-frame clones only, minus some. The table includes more than 200,000 clones, roughly two fifths detected once. Described treatment: oral pan-JAK inhibitor, 5-10 mg twice daily. The material was CD4+ T cells sorted from blood, obtained at approximately week 39, from a patient treated with tofacitinib. Receptors originate from a human donor with alopecia areata.

The chain joins TRBV5-1 to TRBJ2-3; 9 nucleotides agree with TRBD1. The CDR3 covers 14 residues. V was clipped by 4 bases and J by 5 bases; unmatched bases: 5. CDR1 is SGHRS, CDR2 YFSETQ, per germline. In DNA, the CDR3 is TGCGCCAGCAGCATACAGGGGGCAATAGATACGCAGTATTTT. Translated, it gives CASSIQGAIDTQYF.

Only a few counts were recorded for this clone. The genes are TRBV5-1 and TRBJ2-7; TRBD1 matches 10 bases. The length of the CDR3 is 14 residues. V lost 4 bases to trimming and J lost 4 bases; unmatched junction nucleotides: 5. Germline V gene lookup returns CDR1 SGHRS and CDR2 YFSETQ. CDR3 DNA: TGCGCCAGCAGCGGGGGACAGGGGCTTTACGAGCAGTACTTC. Its protein is CASSGGQGLYEQYF.

V is TRBV29-1 and J is TRBJ2-7; D unclear. Germline V gene data show CDR1 as SQVTM and CDR2 as ANQGSEA. V was cut by 4 bases and J by 3 bases, with 16 bases left in between. The CDR3 contains 14 residues. CDR3 DNA sequence: TGCAGCGTTGGCGGCCGTGGCGGATACTACGAGCAGTACTTC. It specifies CSVGGRGGYYEQYF.

The chain couples TRBV23-1 to TRBJ2-1, with D possibly matching TRBD2 (6 bases). Being an ORF, TRBV23-1 has a function that is uncertain. Trimming cost V 7 bases and J 2 bases, with 9 bases left between them. This CDR3 spans 13 amino acids. The CDR3 nucleotides are TGCGCCAGCAAGGAGGGCCCCTACAATGAGCAGTTCTTC. Protein product: CASKEGPYNEQFF.

The chain has TRBV13 and TRBJ2-1; the D gene is possibly TRBD2 (6 bases). There are 15 residues in the CDR3. Per germline, CDR1 PRHDT and CDR2 FYEKMQ (reference sequence). Trimming cost V 5 bases and J 4 bases, with 15 bases left between them. DNA of the CDR3: TGTGCCAGCAGCGCAGTCAAGGCGGGGTACAATGAGCAGTTCTTC. As protein: CASSAVKAGYNEQFF.

The V call is TRBV18, the J call TRBJ1-1, with D possibly matching TRBD1 (6 bases). Trimming cost V 3 bases and J 7 bases, with 12 bases left between them. Germline V gives CDR1 KGHSH, CDR2 LQKENI. This CDR3 is 13 amino acids long. CDR3 protein: CASSPPGAFEAFF. The DNA for the CDR3 is TGTGCCAGCTCACCCCCGGGGGCCTTTGAAGCTTTCTTT.

This clone was picked up one time. The chain employs TRBV5-1 and TRBJ2-3; 12 bases are a match to TRBD2. This CDR3 has 16 amino acids. V lost 0 bases and J lost 1; bases outside the gene matches: 0. Germline CDR1 is SGHRS and CDR2 is YFSETQ. CDR3 region: CASSLGLAGGTDTQYF. Written as DNA, the CDR3 is TGCGCCAGCAGCTTGGGACTAGCGGGAGGCACAGATACGCAGTATTTT.

V is TRBV30 and J is TRBJ2-7; 7 nucleotides agree with TRBD1. The V and J ends lost 5 bases and 5 bases, in that order; junction bases with no gene match: 9. This CDR3 is built from 13 residues. Germline CDR1 reads GTSNPN; CDR2 reads SVGIG (reference sequence). The chain's CDR3 is CAWPSGQGDEQYF. CDR3 DNA: TGTGCCTGGCCCTCGGGGCAGGGGGACGAGCAGTACTTC.

For this clone: The sample carries other DNA sequences with the same CDR3. V gene TRBV28 combines with J gene TRBJ2-2; D is unclear. Germline CDR1 reads MDHEN; CDR2 reads SYDVKM. V lost 6 bases, J lost 2 bases, and 4 bases lay in between. The length of the CDR3 is 12 residues. For the CDR3, the DNA is TGTGCCAGCAGCCTTAACACCGGGGAGCTGTTTTTT. Translating it yields CASSLNTGELFF.

This rearrangement joins TRBV5-1 to TRBJ2-4, with 9 bases aligning to TRBD1. CDR1 and CDR2 (germline): SGHRS, YFSETQ. The CDR3 runs to 14 residues. Trimming cost V 7 bases and J 9 bases; bases outside gene matches: 11. CDR3 protein: CASQSGTGPGIQYF. CDR3 nucleotides: TGCGCCAGCCAGTCCGGGACAGGGCCTGGCATTCAGTACTTC.

The chain couples TRBV29-1 to TRBJ2-1; D possibly corresponds to TRBD1 (6 bases). The CDR3 sequence is 9 residues long. CDR1 and CDR2 (germline): SQVTM, ANQGSEA. The V and J ends lost 7 bases and 9 bases respectively, with 7 bases between them. The DNA for the CDR3 is TGCAGCGGGGGGCCTGAGCAGTTCTTC. It specifies CSGGPEQFF.

This clone was picked up a small number of times. V usage is TRBV25-1 and J usage is TRBJ1-1, with D uncertain. V lost 1 base and J 7 bases, leaving 10 bases between the germline ends. CDR1 and CDR2 (germline): MGHDK, SYGVNS. This CDR3 has 13 residues. Here the CDR3 reads CASSELGRYEAFF. CDR3 in DNA: TGTGCCAGCAGTGAATTAGGTCGGTATGAAGCTTTCTTT.

This clone has more than one count but fewer than ten. This chain joins TRBV5-4 and TRBJ1-1; D is perhaps TRBD1 (5 bases). Germline values: CDR1 SGHNT, CDR2 YYREEE (reference sequence). V lost 0 bases to trimming and J lost 2 bases, with 8 bases between them. This CDR3 is 14 amino acids long. This chain's CDR3 is CASSLAGHNTEAFF. For the CDR3, the DNA is TGTGCCAGCAGCTTGGCCGGACACAACACTGAAGCTTTCTTT. Full variable domain (missing parts from reference TRBV5-4 and TRBJ1-1): ETGVTQSPTHLIKTRGQQVTLRCSSQSGHNTVSWYQQALGQGPQFIFQYYREEENGRGNFPPRFSGLQFPNYSSELNVNALELDDSALYLCASSLAGHNTEAFFGQGTRLTVV.

J is TRBJ1-6 and V is TRBV5-1, with TRBD1 matching 12 bases. There are 17 residues in the CDR3. V lost 5 bases, J lost 7 bases, and 10 bases stayed unmatched. Germline-derived CDR1 and CDR2 are SGHRS and YFSETQ. CDR3 in amino acids: CASSSGTGGASNSPLHF. CDR3 DNA: TGCGCCAGCAGTTCCGGGACAGGGGGCGCCTCCAATTCACCCCTCCACTTT.

Only a few counts were recorded for this clone. The rearrangement links TRBV7-2 to TRBJ2-1; possibly TRBD1 or TRBD2 for D (5 bases each). There are 13 residues in the CDR3. Germline loops: CDR1 SGHTA, CDR2 FQGNSA. V was shortened by 4 bases and J by 14 bases, with 18 bases between the two germline ends. DNA of the CDR3: TGTGCCAGCAGCTCCGGACTCTCGGACATGGAGTTCTTC. It codes for CASSSGLSDMEFF. The full variable domain, its missing parts supplied by reference TRBV7-2 and TRBJ2-1, is GAGVSQSPSNKVTEKGKDVELRCDPISGHTALYWYRQSLGQGLEFLIYFQGNSAPDKSGLPSDRFSAERTGGSVSTLTIQRTQQEDSAVYLCASSSGLSDMEFFGPGTRLTVL.

The rearrangement links TRBV5-1 to TRBJ2-3; D unresolved. V was cut by 2 bases and J by 0 bases, with 10 bases left in between. The germline V gene encodes CDR1 SGHRS and CDR2 YFSETQ. The CDR3 runs to 15 residues. The DNA of the CDR3 is TGCGCCAGCAGCTTCGGCAACCCCAGCACAGATACGCAGTATTTT. It translates to CASSFGNPSTDTQYF.

The chain combines TRBV2 with TRBJ2-3; unclear D gene. Germline V lookup: CDR1 SNHLY, CDR2 FYNNEI. V was cut by 8 bases and J by 4 bases, with 19 bases left in between. This CDR3 spans 15 amino acids. The CDR3 DNA is TGTGCCAGCGGGCTTAGCACACTGCGAGCAGATACGCAGTATTTT. This codes for CASGLSTLRADTQYF.

A remark on this clone: The same CDR3 is also encoded by other DNA sequences in this sample. The V and J genes are TRBV5-1 and TRBJ2-5, with no clear D. CDR3 length: 12 amino acids. V lost 0 bases and J lost 5, with 5 bases in between. Germline-derived CDR1 and CDR2 are SGHRS and YFSETQ. Here the CDR3 DNA reads TGCGCCAGCAGCTTGGGGTTTGAGACCCAGTACTTC. The encoded protein is CASSLGFETQYF.

The CDR3 here is CASSNSGGPQPQHF. The CDR3 nucleotides are TGTGCCAGTAGCAATTCAGGGGGCCCTCAGCCCCAGCATTTT. The gene calls are TRBV19 and TRBJ1-5, with TRBD1 matching over 8 bases. V was clipped by 6 bases and J by 6 bases; unmatched bases: 7. This CDR3 contains 14 residues. The germline CDR1 and CDR2 sequences are LNHDA and SQIVND (reference sequence).

This clone showed up just a few times. The chain carries TRBV7-8 and TRBJ2-5; TRBD2 matches 9 bases. The CDR3 length is 16 residues. V was pared by 2 bases and J by 5 bases, with 9 bases of the junction left unmatched. Looked up from germline, CDR1 is SGHVS and CDR2 is FQNEAQ. The CDR3 loop is CASSLNSGSIGETQYF. For the CDR3, the DNA is TGTGCCAGCAGCTTAAATAGCGGGAGTATCGGGGAGACCCAGTACTTC. The full variable domain, in which reference TRBV7-8 and TRBJ2-5 provide the parts outside the CDR3, is GAGVSQSPRYKVAKRGQDVALRCDPISGHVSLFWYQQALGQGPEFLTYFQNEAQLDKSGLPSDRFFAERPEGSVSTLKIQRTQQEDSAVYLCASSLNSGSIGETQYFGPGTRLLVL.

The rearrangement uses TRBV15 and TRBJ2-7, with TRBD1 matching 7 bases. From germline, CDR1 is LNHNV and CDR2 YYDKDF (reference sequence). The V and J ends lost 0 bases and 5 bases, in that order; junction bases with no gene match: 10. The CDR3 runs 16 residues. The CDR3 DNA reads as TGTGCCACCAGCAGAGATGGTAGGACAGGATCCCACGAGCAGTACTTC. Translating it yields CATSRDGRTGSHEQYF.

This clone was observed a handful of times. The V call is TRBV7-8, the J call TRBJ2-5, with D perhaps TRBD2 (5 bases). Germline values: CDR1 SGHVS, CDR2 FQNEAQ. This CDR3 has 14 amino acids. Trimming pared 2 bases from V and 11 bases from J, leaving 18 bases between. This CDR3 is CASSLWPSPPPQYF. The CDR3 coding sequence is TGTGCCAGCAGCTTATGGCCTAGCCCTCCCCCACAGTACTTC.

This clone was detected only a few times. The V and J genes are TRBV4-1 and TRBJ2-1; 13 bases are a match to TRBD2. In germline, CDR1 is MGHRA, CDR2 YSYEKL. V dropped 6 bases and J dropped 8; count of bases not matched to a gene: 7. CDR3 size: 15 residues. For the CDR3, the DNA is TGCGCCAGCAGTCTCGGACTAGCGGGAGTCGATGAGCAGTTCTTC. Translation gives CASSLGLAGVDEQFF.

This clone occurred many times. The genes are TRBV7-2 and TRBJ1-1; D might be TRBD1 (6 bases). This CDR3 has 13 residues. Looked up from germline, CDR1 is SGHTA and CDR2 is FQGNSA. V lost 7 bases, J lost 1 base, and 10 bases lay in between. The CDR3 DNA reads as TGTGCCAGCAACACAGGGCGGAACACTGAAGCTTTCTTT. This translates into CASNTGRNTEAFF.

This clone occurred a few times. The CDR3 loop reads CASSPRLAESEQYF. The DNA of the CDR3 is TGTGCCAGCAGCCCACGACTAGCTGAGTCCGAGCAGTACTTC. The genes are TRBV9 and TRBJ2-7; 7 bases fit TRBD2. Germline CDR1 and CDR2: SGDLS and YYNGEE. The CDR3 contains 14 residues. The V segment lost 4 bases and the J segment 6 bases; nucleotides outside the gene matches: 10.

The table lists this clone with a few counts. The V gene is TRBV29-1, the J gene TRBJ2-4, with D tentatively TRBD2 (6 bases). Trimming left V 3 bases short and J 6 bases short, with 15 bases between. In germline, CDR1 is SQVTM, CDR2 ANQGSEA. The CDR3 spans 14 residues. The CDR3 bases are TGCAGCGTTGAGTGGGTAGCGGACTTAAACATTCAGTACTTC. Translation: CSVEWVADLNIQYF.

This clone is deemed medium-sized. Germline and junction disagree at one end, which may indicate a read error. The gene calls are TRBV7-7 and TRBJ2-5; D unresolved. The CDR3 spans 13 residues. Per the germline V gene, CDR1 is SSHAT and CDR2 is FNYEAQ (reference sequence). CDR3 DNA: TGTGCTAGCAGCTTATTGTCTCAAGAGACCCAGTACTTC. Translation gives CASSLLSQETQYF.

The V call is TRBV4-2, the J call TRBJ2-1; D might be TRBD2 (5 bases). Germline-derived CDR1 and CDR2 are LGHNA and YNFKEQ. The CDR3 contains 12 residues. The V gene lost 4 bases and the J gene lost 8 bases, with 9 bases spanning the gap. The CDR3 nucleotides are TGTGCCAGCAGCCGAGACGGGGATGAGCAGTTCTTC. This sequence encodes CASSRDGDEQFF.